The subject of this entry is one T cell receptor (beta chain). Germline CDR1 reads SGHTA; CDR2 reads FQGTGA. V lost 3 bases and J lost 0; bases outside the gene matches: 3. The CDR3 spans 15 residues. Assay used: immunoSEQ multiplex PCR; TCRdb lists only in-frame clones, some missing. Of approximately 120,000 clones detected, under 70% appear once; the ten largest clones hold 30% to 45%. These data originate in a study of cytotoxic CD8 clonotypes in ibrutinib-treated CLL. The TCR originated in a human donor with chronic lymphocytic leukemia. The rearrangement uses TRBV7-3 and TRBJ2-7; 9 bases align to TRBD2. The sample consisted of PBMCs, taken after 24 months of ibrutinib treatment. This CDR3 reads CASSFSGGSSYEQYF. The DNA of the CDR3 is TGTGCCAGCAGCTTTAGCGGGGGAAGCTCCTACGAGCAGTACTTC.